The 19 T cell receptor beta chains presented below share a single source sample, sequenced in a study of blood T cell repertoires in COVID-19. Assay used: immunoSEQ multiplex PCR; TCRdb lists only in-frame clones, some missing. Of some 150,000 clones listed, around 82% are singletons. Sequencing used peripheral blood. All receptors come from a man aged 60 to 75 with active or convalescent COVID-19.

By sample fraction, this clone is medium-sized (0.01 to 0.1%). The chain employs TRBV6-5 and TRBJ2-6; TRBD2 might be the D (5 bases). Germline CDR1 MNHEY, CDR2 SVGAGI. This CDR3 is 15 amino acids long. With 2 bases removed from V and 4 bases from J, the gap between germline ends came to 9 bases. CDR3 loop: CASSYRGSGANVLTF. The CDR3 coding sequence is TGTGCCAGCAGTTACCGGGGATCGGGGGCCAACGTCCTGACTTTC.

V and J are TRBV10-3 and TRBJ2-7; the match to TRBD1 covers 12 bases. Germline loops: CDR1 ENHRY, CDR2 SYGVKD. The CDR3 sequence is 14 residues long. The junction had 11 bases not matched to a gene; V was cut back by 10 bases and J by 7 bases. CDR3 sequence: CATGEGQGAKEQYF. The CDR3 coding sequence is TGTGCCACGGGCGAGGGACAGGGGGCGAAAGAGCAGTACTTC.

This chain connects TRBV7-2 to TRBJ2-1; 7 bases line up with TRBD2. CDR3 length: 14 amino acids. The germline gives CDR1 SGHTA, CDR2 FQGNSA. V dropped 3 bases and J dropped 7; count of bases not matched to a gene: 6. The CDR3 DNA sequence: TGTGCCAGCAGCTTTTCGGACGGGGGGAATGAGCAGTTCTTC. Its protein is CASSFSDGGNEQFF.

This clone was seen a single time. The chain carries TRBV6-2 or TRBV6-3 and TRBJ1-1; 7 nucleotides agree with TRBD1. CDR1 MNHEY and CDR2 SVGEGT come from the germline V gene. The CDR3 runs to 15 residues. V was clipped by 2 bases and J by 3 bases; unmatched bases: 6. The CDR3 reads CASSYDRVKDTEAFF. The CDR3 region has the DNA TGTGCCAGCAGTTACGACAGGGTTAAGGACACTGAAGCTTTCTTT.

The chain is built from TRBV15 and TRBJ2-5; 9 bases are shared with TRBD2. Looked up from germline, CDR1 is LNHNV and CDR2 is YYDKDF (reference sequence). J gave up 0 bases and V 0 bases, and 11 bases lay outside the gene matches. This CDR3 region has 19 residues. Here the CDR3 DNA reads TGTGCCACCAGCAGAGATCTCAGCGGGAGGACCCTATACCAAGAGACCCAGTACTTC. Encoded protein: CATSRDLSGRTLYQETQYF.

This clone has more than one count but fewer than ten. The J gene is TRBJ2-1, the V gene TRBV4-3; 14 bases are a match to TRBD2. V lost 0 bases and J lost 5; bases outside the gene matches: 3. Germline lookup yields CDR1 LGHNA and CDR2 YSLEER. The CDR3 sequence is 17 residues long. The chain's CDR3 is CASSQEEGLAGDNEQFF. The CDR3 DNA sequence: TGCGCCAGCAGCCAAGAAGAGGGACTAGCGGGAGACAATGAGCAGTTCTTC.

The V and J genes are TRBV28 and TRBJ2-7, with TRBD2 as a possible D gene (6 bases). Germline assignment: CDR1 MDHEN and CDR2 SYDVKM. The V end was cut by 6 bases, the J end by 0 bases, with 18 bases between. This CDR3 spans 16 amino acids. For the CDR3, the DNA is TGTGCCAGCAGCTCCTCCGAGGGGAGGTTCTCCTACGAGCAGTACTTC. Translation: CASSSSEGRFSYEQYF.

The J gene is TRBJ2-1, the V gene TRBV6-4; perhaps TRBD1 as D (5 bases). CDR1 is MRHNA and CDR2 is SNTAGT in the germline V gene. Trimming left V 0 bases short and J 8 bases short, with 17 bases between. This CDR3 has 16 amino acids. The CDR3 coding sequence is TGTGCCAGCAGTGACTCGGGGCGGAACCTGAAGCATGAGCAGTTCTTC. This codes for CASSDSGRNLKHEQFF.

The sample holds a few counts of this clone. The V call is TRBV6-2 or TRBV6-3, the J call TRBJ1-4, with 8 nucleotides matching TRBD1. Per the germline V gene, CDR1 is MNHEY and CDR2 is SVGEGT. Germline trimming cut 6 bases from V and 3 bases from J; bases unmatched to any gene: 9. The CDR3 sequence is 16 residues long. The CDR3: CASSDLTGVANEKLFF. The DNA for the CDR3 is TGTGCCAGCAGCGACTTGACAGGGGTTGCTAATGAAAAACTGTTTTTT.

As DNA, the CDR3 is TGTGCCACCTTCCATAGCGGAAGTGGATCAGATACGCAGTATTTT. Its protein is CATFHSGSGSDTQYF. The chain employs TRBV15 and TRBJ2-3, with D possibly being TRBD2 (6 bases). This CDR3 comprises 15 residues. The V and J ends lost 8 bases and 4 bases respectively, with 19 bases between them. CDR1 and CDR2 from the germline V gene are LNHNV and YYDKDF (reference sequence).

The V and J genes are TRBV11-3 and TRBJ2-7, with TRBD2 as a possible D gene (5 bases). The CDR3 loop spans 14 amino acids. Germline CDR1 SGHNT, CDR2 YENEEA. The germline V and J ends were trimmed by 4 bases and 2 bases, with 12 bases remaining between them. The DNA for the CDR3 is TGTGCCAGCAGCTCCGGAGGCAGCGCCTACGAGCAGTACTTC. Amino acid sequence: CASSSGGSAYEQYF.

The chain is built from TRBV27 and TRBJ2-7, with D possibly matching TRBD1 (5 bases). V gave up 2 bases and J gave up 2 bases, with 10 bases separating them. Germline V gene sequence: CDR1 MNHEY, CDR2 SMNVEV (reference sequence). The CDR3 is 14 residues long. For the CDR3, the DNA is TGTGCCAGCAGTTTAACAGGCATCGCCTACGAGCAGTACTTC. The encoded protein is CASSLTGIAYEQYF.

The chain is built from TRBV18 and TRBJ2-5; 7 bases fit TRBD1. This CDR3 comprises 13 residues. The ends lost 4 bases at V and 3 bases at J; junction bases unmatched: 2. CDR1 and CDR2 from the germline V gene are KGHSH and LQKENI. The CDR3 DNA reads as TGTGCCAGCTCACGGGACAGAAAAGAGACCCAGTACTTC. It is translated as CASSRDRKETQYF.

The chain recombines TRBV18 with TRBJ1-1, with 7 bases aligning to TRBD1. Germline loops: CDR1 KGHSH, CDR2 LQKENI. V lost 5 bases to trimming and J lost 1 base; unmatched junction nucleotides: 1. CDR3 length: 13 residues. CDR3 DNA: TGTGCCAGCTCAAGGACAGGGAACACTGAAGCTTTCTTT. Encoded protein: CASSRTGNTEAFF.

The rearrangement joins TRBV28 to TRBJ1-5; TRBD1 is a possible D gene (5 bases). The V and J ends lost 6 bases and 2 bases respectively, with 11 bases between them. CDR3 length equals 14 residues. The germline gives CDR1 MDHEN, CDR2 SYDVKM. CDR3 coding DNA: TGTGCCAGCAGCAGGGATGTGGGCAATCAGCCCCAGCATTTT. Translated: CASSRDVGNQPQHF.

The chain joins TRBV5-4 to TRBJ1-3; no reliable D call. Germline CDR1 is SGHNT and CDR2 is YYREEE (reference sequence). CDR3 length: 15 residues. Between the trimmed V and J ends, which lost 2 bases and 0 bases, there was a span of 9 bases. The CDR3 DNA reads TGTGCCAGCAGCTTAGTGGGAGGCTCTGGAAACACCATATATTTT. Protein product: CASSLVGGSGNTIYF.

This chain connects TRBV5-1 to TRBJ2-7; D is possibly TRBD2 (5 bases). The V gene lost 2 bases and the J gene lost 0 bases, with 9 bases spanning the gap. This CDR3 region has 14 residues. The germline V gene encodes CDR1 SGHRS and CDR2 YFSETQ. The CDR3 sequence: CASSLSGSSYEQYF. CDR3 in DNA: TGCGCCAGCAGCTTATCTGGGAGCTCCTACGAGCAGTACTTC.

The genes are TRBV28 and TRBJ1-5; D is possibly TRBD1 (6 bases). This CDR3 region has 14 residues. CDR1 MDHEN and CDR2 SYDVKM come from the germline V gene. Deletions cut 5 bases from V and 11 bases from J, with 19 bases between. CDR3 sequence: CASSHRQVPRSQHF. The DNA of the CDR3 is TGTGCCAGCAGTCACCGACAGGTCCCACGGTCCCAGCATTTT.

This clone appeared once. The chain employs TRBV2 and TRBJ2-3; possible D gene TRBD1, 6 bases. The CDR3 runs 12 residues. With 6 bases removed from V and 5 bases from J, the gap between germline ends came to 9 bases. Germline CDR1 and CDR2: SNHLY and FYNNEI. The DNA for the CDR3 is TGTGCCAGCAGACCGACAGGAGATACGCAGTATTTT. Translating gives CASRPTGDTQYF.